What follows are 18 T cell receptor beta chains derived from one specimen sequenced in a study of cytomegalovirus exposure and HLA in healthy donors. In the PCR, 60 Vbeta and 13 Jbeta primers were used. Using immunoSEQ multiplex PCR, the repertoire was profiled, and TCRdb retains in-frame clones only, with some absent. The data contain about 160,000 clones, roughly nine tenths of them singletons. Specimen: PBMCs. These receptors were taken from a woman in her twenties or thirties in good health and CMV-seronegative.

This chain links TRBV28 with TRBJ2-1; 8 bases fit TRBD1. CDR1 MDHEN and CDR2 SYDVKM come from the germline V gene. CDR3 length: 17 amino acids. V was clipped by 5 bases and J by 3 bases; unmatched bases: 12. The chain's CDR3 is CASSHSRGRRNYNEQFF. CDR3 in DNA: TGTGCCAGCAGTCACTCCAGGGGGCGGAGAAACTACAATGAGCAGTTCTTC.

The rearrangement uses TRBV28 and TRBJ1-2, with D perhaps TRBD1 (5 bases). Trimming removed 5 bases at V and 4 bases at J, with 14 bases between. The CDR3 extends over 14 amino acids. Per germline, CDR1 MDHEN and CDR2 SYDVKM. This CDR3 reads CASSIVTAPYGYTF. The CDR3 bases are TGTGCCAGCAGTATCGTGACAGCGCCCTATGGCTACACCTTC.

The V and J genes are TRBV20-1 and TRBJ2-5; D gene uncertain. Trimming pared 4 bases from V and 2 bases from J, leaving 5 bases between. The germline CDR1 and CDR2 sequences are DFQATT and SNEGSKA (reference sequence). This CDR3 spans 11 amino acids. For the CDR3, the DNA is TGCAGTGCTAACAGACAAGAGACCCAGTACTTC. Its translation is CSANRQETQYF.

The chain is built from TRBV21-1 and TRBJ2-1; the table's D gene call, TRBD1, was not cross checked with the DNA. TRBV21-1 is termed a pseudogene. The CDR3 has 16 residues. The CDR3 region is CASSKETGGSYNEQFF. CDR3 DNA sequence: TGTGCCAGCAGCAAGGAGACAGGGGGCTCCTACAATGAGCAGTTCTTC.

J is TRBJ1-2 and V is TRBV5-1; D call uncertain. The V gene lost 7 bases and the J gene lost 1 base, with 8 bases spanning the gap. Germline CDR1 reads SGHRS; CDR2 reads YFSETQ. This CDR3 has 12 amino acids. The CDR3 reads CASRDFNYGYTF. DNA for the CDR3: TGCGCCAGCCGGGATTTTAACTATGGCTACACCTTC.

This clone was counted a single time. This rearrangement joins TRBV9 to TRBJ1-2, with D perhaps TRBD1 (5 bases). V lost 0 bases, J lost 0 bases, and 18 bases lay in between. Germline V gene data show CDR1 as SGDLS and CDR2 as YYNGEE. The length of the CDR3 is 18 residues. This CDR3 is CASSVVSGGGAANYGYTF. The CDR3 nucleotides are TGTGCCAGCAGCGTAGTAAGTGGGGGAGGGGCCGCTAACTATGGCTACACCTTC.

The rearrangement uses TRBV19 and TRBJ1-1, with D perhaps matching TRBD1 (5 bases). Germline lookup yields CDR1 LNHDA and CDR2 SQIVND (reference sequence). This CDR3 is built from 14 residues. Trimming shortened V by 3 bases and J by 1 base, and 9 bases separated the two germline ends. The CDR3 is CASSILTGNTEAFF. The CDR3 bases are TGTGCCAGTAGTATCCTCACAGGGAACACTGAAGCTTTCTTT. Filled out from reference TRBV19 and TRBJ1-1, the complete variable domain reads DGGITQSPKYLFRKEGQNVTLSCEQNLNHDAMYWYRQDPGQGLRLIYYSQIVNDFQKGDIAEGYSVSREKKESFPLTVTSAQKNPTAFYLCASSILTGNTEAFFGQGTRLTVV.

CDR3 nucleotide sequence: TGTGCCAGCGGTTCCGGAACCTCAACCCGGGGGTACGAGCAGTACTTC. Residues: CASGSGTSTRGYEQYF. The chain is built from TRBV9 and TRBJ2-7, with D maybe TRBD2 (6 bases). Germline loops: CDR1 SGDLS, CDR2 YYNGEE. This CDR3 is 16 amino acids long. The germline V and J ends were trimmed by 7 bases and 4 bases, with 24 bases remaining between them.

This chain joins TRBV6-6 and TRBJ1-1; the D gene is possibly TRBD1 (5 bases). The CDR3 has 16 amino acids. Trimming stripped 2 bases from V and 3 bases from J, with 16 bases between. CDR1 is MNHNY, CDR2 SVGAGI, per germline (reference sequence). The CDR3 region is CASSYMPGGGDTEAFF. The CDR3 DNA reads TGTGCCAGCAGTTACATGCCGGGGGGTGGTGACACTGAAGCTTTCTTT.

V gene TRBV4-3 combines with J gene TRBJ2-3; TRBD2 aligns across 8 bases. J gave up 1 base and V 6 bases, and 15 bases lay outside the gene matches. The germline V gene has CDR1 LGHNA and CDR2 YSLEER. There are 18 residues in the CDR3. The CDR3 region is CASRQSLRSSGGTDTQYF. The CDR3 DNA reads as TGCGCCAGCAGACAATCGTTAAGGAGTAGCGGGGGCACAGATACGCAGTATTTT.

V gene TRBV20-1 combines with J gene TRBJ1-1; D is unresolved. CDR1 DFQATT and CDR2 SNEGSKA come from the germline V gene (reference sequence). The CDR3 sequence is 11 residues long. The V end was cut by 4 bases, the J end by 1 base, with 4 bases between. CDR3: CSATRNTEAFF. Written as DNA, the CDR3 is TGCAGTGCTACGCGGAACACTGAAGCTTTCTTT.

This clone is a singleton in its sample. This chain uses TRBV18 with TRBJ2-3; TRBD2 matches 8 bases. J was trimmed by 2 bases and V by 3 bases; bases with no gene match: 4. Looked up from germline, CDR1 is KGHSH and CDR2 is LQKENI. CDR3 length: 15 amino acids. As DNA, the CDR3 is TGTGCCAGCTCACCCCTCGGGGGGGACACAGATACGCAGTATTTT. It is translated as CASSPLGGDTDTQYF.

This clone came up a few times. This chain links TRBV5-4 with TRBJ2-7, with a possible D match to TRBD2 (6 bases). The CDR3 is 13 residues long. With 3 bases removed from V and 5 bases from J, the gap between germline ends came to 12 bases. CDR1 is SGHNT, CDR2 YYREEE, per germline (reference sequence). This CDR3 reads CASSWRDSHEQYF. The CDR3, as DNA: TGTGCCAGCAGCTGGCGGGACTCACACGAGCAGTACTTC.

This clone was found once. CDR3 coding DNA: TGTGCCAGCAGTTTGGACAGGGTGATCTACGAGCAGTACTTC. Protein sequence: CASSLDRVIYEQYF. The chain links TRBV28 to TRBJ2-7, with 8 nucleotides matching TRBD1. J gave up 3 bases and V 3 bases, and 4 bases lay outside the gene matches. Germline V gives CDR1 MDHEN, CDR2 SYDVKM. CDR3 length: 14 residues.

The gene calls are TRBV27 and TRBJ1-6, with D unresolved. CDR1 MNHEY and CDR2 SMNVEV come from the germline V gene (reference sequence). V was trimmed by 4 bases and J by 10 bases, leaving 8 bases between them. The CDR3 is made up of 12 amino acids. This chain's CDR3 is CASSSIRSPLHF. CDR3 nucleotide sequence: TGTGCCAGCAGTTCAATCCGGTCACCCCTCCACTTT.

This clone came up once. The chain links TRBV15 to TRBJ1-1, with D possibly being TRBD1 (5 bases). CDR1 LNHNV and CDR2 YYDKDF come from the germline V gene (reference sequence). Trimming left V 0 bases short and J 5 bases short, with 10 bases between. CDR3 length: 14 residues. This CDR3 is CATSRDPGRTEAFF. CDR3 sequence (DNA): TGTGCCACCAGCAGAGACCCAGGGCGTACTGAAGCTTTCTTT.

A few counts support this clone. V and J are TRBV6-1 and TRBJ1-4; TRBD1 matches at 8 bases. V lost 1 base, J lost 4 bases, and 2 bases stayed unmatched. The CDR3 totals 15 residues. Germline V gives CDR1 MNHNS, CDR2 SASEGT. CDR3 coding DNA: TGTGCCAGCAGTGAAGGGGGACAGGTTAATGAAAAACTGTTTTTT. This gives the protein CASSEGGQVNEKLFF.

This clone occurred once. This chain links TRBV19 with TRBJ2-2, with D possibly TRBD2 on 6 matching bases. This CDR3 contains 19 residues. Per germline, CDR1 LNHDA and CDR2 SQIVND (reference sequence). Trimming cost V 5 bases and J 5 bases, with 27 bases left between them. In nucleotides, the CDR3 is TGTGCCAGTAGTGCCGGGACTCTGGGGAGAGTGTTAGTGACCGGGGAGCTGTTTTTT. This gives the protein CASSAGTLGRVLVTGELFF.